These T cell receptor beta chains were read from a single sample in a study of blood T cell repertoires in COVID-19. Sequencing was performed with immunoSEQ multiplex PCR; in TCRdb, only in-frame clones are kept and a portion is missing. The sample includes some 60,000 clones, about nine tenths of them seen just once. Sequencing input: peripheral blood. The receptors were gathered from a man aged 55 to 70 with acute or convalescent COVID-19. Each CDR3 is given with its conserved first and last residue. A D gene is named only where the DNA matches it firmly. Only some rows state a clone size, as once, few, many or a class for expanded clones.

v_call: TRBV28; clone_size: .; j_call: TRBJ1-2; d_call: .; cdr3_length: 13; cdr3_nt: TGTGCCAGCAGTTCAGGGGCGGACTATGGCTACACCTTC; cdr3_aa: CASSSGADYGYTF
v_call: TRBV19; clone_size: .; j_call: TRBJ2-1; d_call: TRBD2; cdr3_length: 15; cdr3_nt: TGTGCCAGTAGTCTTCGGACTAGCGGGACTGGAGAGCAGTTCTTC; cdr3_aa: CASSLRTSGTGEQFF
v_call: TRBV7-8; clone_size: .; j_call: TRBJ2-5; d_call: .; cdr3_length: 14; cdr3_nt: TGTGCCAGCAGCTCCCGGCGGAGTAAAGAGACCCAGTACTTC; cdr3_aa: CASSSRRSKETQYF
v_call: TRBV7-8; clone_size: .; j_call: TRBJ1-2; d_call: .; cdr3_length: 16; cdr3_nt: TGTGCCAGCAGCTTAGGAGTTATCCAGGAAAACTATGGCTACACCTTC; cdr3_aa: CASSLGVIQENYGYTF
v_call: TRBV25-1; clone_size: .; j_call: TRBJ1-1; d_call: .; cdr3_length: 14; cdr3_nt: TGTGCCAGCAGTTGGGGGGGGCGATTCACTGAAGCTTTCTTT; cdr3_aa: CASSWGGRFTEAFF
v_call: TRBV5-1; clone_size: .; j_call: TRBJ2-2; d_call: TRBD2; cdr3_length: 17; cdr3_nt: TGCGCCAGCAGCCCAAGACTAGCGGGAGGCAGCCCCGGGGAGCTGTTTTTT; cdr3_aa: CASSPRLAGGSPGELFF
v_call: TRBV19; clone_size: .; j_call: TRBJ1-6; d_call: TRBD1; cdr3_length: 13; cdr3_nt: TGTGCCAGTAGACGGACAGGGACTTCACCCCTCCACTTT; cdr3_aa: CASRRTGTSPLHF
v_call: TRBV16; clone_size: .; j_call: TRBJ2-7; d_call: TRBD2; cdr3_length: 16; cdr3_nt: TGTGCCAGCAGCCCCGGGACTAGCGGGAGGGCCCACGAGCAGTACTTC; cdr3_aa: CASSPGTSGRAHEQYF
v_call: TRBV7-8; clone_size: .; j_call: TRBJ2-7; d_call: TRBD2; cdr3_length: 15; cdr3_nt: TGTGCCAGCAGCTTAGTTGGGCTAGCGGGAGGCGAGCAGTACTTC; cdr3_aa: CASSLVGLAGGEQYF
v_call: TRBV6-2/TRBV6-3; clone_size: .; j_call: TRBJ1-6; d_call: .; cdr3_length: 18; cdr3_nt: TGTGCCAGCAGTTACTCGACTTCGGCGGCGCGCTATAATTCACCCCTCCACTTT; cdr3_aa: CASSYSTSAARYNSPLHF
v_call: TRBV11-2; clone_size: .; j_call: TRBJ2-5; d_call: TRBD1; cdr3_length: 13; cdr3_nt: TGTGCCAGCAGCTCTGACAGGGAAAAGACCCAGTACTTC; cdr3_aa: CASSSDREKTQYF
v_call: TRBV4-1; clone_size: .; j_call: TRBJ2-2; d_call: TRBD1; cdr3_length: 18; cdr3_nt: TGCGCCAGCAGCCAAGTAGGAACAGGGGGCTTGAACACCGGGGAGCTGTTTTTT; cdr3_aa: CASSQVGTGGLNTGELFF
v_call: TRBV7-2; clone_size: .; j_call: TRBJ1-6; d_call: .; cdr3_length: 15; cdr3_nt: TGTGCCAGCAGCTTAAGAACAGTGGGCGATTCACCCCTCCACTTT; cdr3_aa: CASSLRTVGDSPLHF
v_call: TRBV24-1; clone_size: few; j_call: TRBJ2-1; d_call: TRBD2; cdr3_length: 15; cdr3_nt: TGTGCCACCAGTGAAGGGTCTAGCGGGAGGAATGAGCAGTTCTTC; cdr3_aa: CATSEGSSGRNEQFF
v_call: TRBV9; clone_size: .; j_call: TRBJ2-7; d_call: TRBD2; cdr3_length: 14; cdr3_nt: TGTGCCAGCAGCGTAGGCGGGAGGGCATCAGAGCAGTACTTC; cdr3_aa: CASSVGGRASEQYF
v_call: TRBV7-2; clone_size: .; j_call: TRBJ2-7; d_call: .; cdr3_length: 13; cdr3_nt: TGTGCCAGCAGCTTGTCCAGCTCCTACGAGCAGTACTTC; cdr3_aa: CASSLSSSYEQYF
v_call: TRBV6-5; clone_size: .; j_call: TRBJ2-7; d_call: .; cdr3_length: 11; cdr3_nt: TGTGCCAGCAGCGGTTCCTACGAGCAGTACTTC; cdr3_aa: CASSGSYEQYF
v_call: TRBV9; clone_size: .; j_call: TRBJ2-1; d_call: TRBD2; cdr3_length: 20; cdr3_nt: TGTGCCAGCAGCGTAGAAGTTGACAGAACCGGGACTAGAGCCTCTAATGAGCAGTTCTTC; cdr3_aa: CASSVEVDRTGTRASNEQFF
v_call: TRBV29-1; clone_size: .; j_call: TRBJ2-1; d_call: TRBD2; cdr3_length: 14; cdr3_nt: TGCAGCGTTCTGCCGGGACTAGCGCGGAGTGAGCAGTTCTTC; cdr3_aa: CSVLPGLARSEQFF
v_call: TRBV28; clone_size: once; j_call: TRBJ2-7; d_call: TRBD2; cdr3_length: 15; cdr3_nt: TGTGCCAGCAGCCGTCCAAGTAGCGGGAGGTACGAGCAGTACTTC; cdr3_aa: CASSRPSSGRYEQYF
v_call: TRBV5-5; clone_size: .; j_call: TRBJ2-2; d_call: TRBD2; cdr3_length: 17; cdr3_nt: TGTGCCAGCAACAGGGGAGGTAGCGGGAGGAACACCGGGGAGCTGTTTTTT; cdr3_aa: CASNRGGSGRNTGELFF
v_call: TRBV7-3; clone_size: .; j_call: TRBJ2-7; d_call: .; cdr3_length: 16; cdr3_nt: TGTGCCAGCAGCTTAGGAATGGTAGCCGGTTCCTACGAGCAGTACTTC; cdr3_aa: CASSLGMVAGSYEQYF
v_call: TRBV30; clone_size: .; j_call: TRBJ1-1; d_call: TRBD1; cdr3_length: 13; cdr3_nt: TGTGCCTGTCCAGGGACAGGCGCCACTGAAGCTTTCTTT; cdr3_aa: CACPGTGATEAFF
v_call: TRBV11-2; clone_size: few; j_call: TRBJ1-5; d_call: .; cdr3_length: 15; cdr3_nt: TGTGCCAGCAGCTCAACCGCGGATAGCAATCAGCCCCAGCATTTT; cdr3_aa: CASSSTADSNQPQHF
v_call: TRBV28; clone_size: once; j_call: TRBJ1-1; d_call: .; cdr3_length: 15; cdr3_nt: TGTGCCAGCAGTTTAGGGGGACTCATGAACACTGAAGCTTTCTTT; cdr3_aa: CASSLGGLMNTEAFF
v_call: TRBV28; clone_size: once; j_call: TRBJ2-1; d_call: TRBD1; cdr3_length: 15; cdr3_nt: TGTGCCCTAAGCGCCGGGACAGACTCCTACAATGAGCAGTTCTTC; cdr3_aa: CALSAGTDSYNEQFF
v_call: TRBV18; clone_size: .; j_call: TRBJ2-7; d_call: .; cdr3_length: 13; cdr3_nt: TGTGCCAGCTCCGTAACAGGGCTCTACGAGCAGTACTTC; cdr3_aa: CASSVTGLYEQYF
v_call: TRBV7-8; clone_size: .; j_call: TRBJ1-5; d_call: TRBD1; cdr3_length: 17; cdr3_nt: TGTGCCAGCAGCTTCCGACAGGGGCGGTTTAGCAATCAGCCCCAGCATTTT; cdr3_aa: CASSFRQGRFSNQPQHF